The clone carrying this T cell receptor (beta chain) was found a few times. Germline assignment: CDR1 LGHDT and CDR2 YNNKEL (reference sequence). With V trimmed by 4 bases and J by 3 bases, 9 bases remained unmatched. This CDR3 is built from 16 residues. This record belongs to a study of blood T cell repertoires in COVID-19. On the study more broadly: Spain, Italy and the United States supplied samples that represented acute and convalescent COVID-19.

As handled by the study authors: Amplification of reference gene primers was used by the study to estimate nucleated cell counts. The data were produced by immunoSEQ multiplex PCR, yet TCRdb's version contains in-frame clones alone and is incomplete. That table gives V, J and clone size, and the DNA gave D and trimming. Of roughly 56,000 clones in the sample, approximately 88% were seen once. The TCR originated in a human donor in a cohort sampled during active COVID-19. The chain combines TRBV3-1 (or the pseudogene TRBV3-2) with TRBJ1-2, with TRBD1 matching 9 bases. The sequencing sample was made of peripheral blood. The CDR3 here is CASSPRGQGPDYGYTF. CDR3 bases: TGTGCCAGCAGCCCACGAGGACAGGGGCCAGACTATGGCTACACCTTC.